A single sample gave rise to the 10 T cell receptor beta chains below, sequenced in a study of blood T cells in healthy people across ages. Primers used in a second PCR of about 6 to 11 cycles were a sample-barcoded 5' primer and a J-beta primer mix. From the 5' RACE reads, TCRdb called clonotypes with MiXCR, one entry per CDR3 protein. Of 1.5 million to 2 million distinct CDR3 sequences in the sample, 28% were seen once. The specimen sequenced was blood. Receptor source: a woman between 25 and 40 years old in good health.

This clonotype occurred a few times. A junction end diverges from the germline sequence, so it may reflect a read error. The genes are TRBV25-1 and TRBJ2-5; 12 bases are a match to TRBD1. Germline-derived CDR1 and CDR2 are MGHDK and SYGVNS. This CDR3 has 14 residues. The CDR3 protein is CASRGQGAGETRYF. CDR3 bases: TGTGCCAGCAGGGGACAGGGGGCTGGGGAGACCCGGTACTTC. Complete variable domain (other parts from reference TRBV25-1 and TRBJ2-5): EADIYQTPRYLVIGTGKKITLECSQTMGHDKMYWYQQDPGMELHLIHYSYGVNSTEKGDLSSESTVSRIRTEHFPLTLESARPSHTSQYLCASRGQGAGETRYFGPGTRLLVL.

This clonotype was seen a handful of times. The CDR3, as DNA: TGTGCCAGCAGCTTAACACTCGAGGTTAGCAATCAGCCCCAGCATTTT. Its translation: CASSLTLEVSNQPQHF. J is TRBJ1-5 and V is TRBV7-3; D is unclear. The CDR3 extends over 16 amino acids. The germline CDR1 and CDR2 sequences are SGHTA and FQGTGA. V shed 0 bases and J shed 0 bases, with 9 bases lying between them.

The chain couples TRBV14 to TRBJ2-1; D not certain. The CDR3 length is 13 residues. Germline lookup yields CDR1 SGHDN and CDR2 FVKESK. V was clipped by 0 bases and J by 4 bases, with 4 bases between them. The CDR3 sequence is CASSQEQYNEQFF. The CDR3 DNA reads as TGTGCCAGCAGCCAAGAACAATACAATGAGCAGTTCTTC.

This clonotype was counted many times. This sequence joins TRBV3-1 and TRBJ2-7; the D gene is possibly TRBD2 (6 bases). The CDR3 contains 15 residues. Trimming removed 3 bases at V and 0 bases at J, with 12 bases between. The V gene's germline CDR1 is LGHDT and CDR2 YNNKEL (reference sequence). CDR3 nucleotide sequence: TGTGCCAGCAGCCATCGCGGGGCCAGCTCCTACGAGCAGTACTTC. As protein: CASSHRGASSYEQYF.

This clonotype was seen only a few times. The CDR3 is CASSPGEMNTEAFF. The CDR3 DNA reads as TGCGCCAGCAGTCCAGGAGAAATGAACACTGAAGCTTTCTTT. V and J are TRBV5-1 and TRBJ1-1; D is unclear. Germline V gene data show CDR1 as SGHRS and CDR2 as YFSETQ. Trimming left V 5 bases short and J 0 bases short, with 11 bases between. The CDR3 is 14 amino acids. Together with reference TRBV5-1 and TRBJ1-1, the CDR3 gives the full variable domain: KAGVTQTPRYLIKTRGQQVTLSCSPISGHRSVSWYQQTPGQGLQFLFEYFSETQRNKGNFPGRFSGRQFSNSRSEMNVSTLELGDSALYLCASSPGEMNTEAFFGQGTRLTVV.

This clonotype was counted at least ten times. V usage is TRBV5-5 and J usage is TRBJ1-2; 8 nucleotides agree with TRBD1. This CDR3 contains 15 residues. The ends lost 2 bases at V and 8 bases at J; junction bases unmatched: 11. Germline V lookup: CDR1 SGHKS, CDR2 YYEKEE (reference sequence). This CDR3 is CASSFQHGTGRGYTF. CDR3 bases: TGTGCCAGCAGCTTTCAGCACGGGACAGGCCGGGGCTACACCTTC.

There are many counts of this clonotype. This chain uses TRBV20-1 with TRBJ2-7; TRBD1 or TRBD2 may be the D gene (6 bases each). This CDR3 comprises 14 residues. Trimming shortened V by 5 bases and J by 3 bases, and 17 bases separated the two germline ends. Per the germline V gene, CDR1 is DFQATT and CDR2 is SNEGSKA (reference sequence). Written as DNA, the CDR3 is TGCAGTGCTGGGGGCGGAGGGGATTTCTACGAGCAGTACTTC. Translation: CSAGGGGDFYEQYF.

About this clonotype itself: Being one base from a much bigger clone, this may be a read error. This rearrangement joins TRBV6-5 to TRBJ2-5; TRBD1 aligns across 7 bases. The J call may be incorrect, as the DNA end agrees better with TRBJ2-7. CDR1 and CDR2 (germline): MNHEY, SVGAGI. This CDR3 spans 13 amino acids. Here the CDR3 reads CASRRPAGGEQYF. The CDR3 DNA reads as TGTGCCAGCAGACGACCCGCAGGGGGCGAGCAGTACTTC.

This clonotype was seen a single time. A much larger clone is a single base away; this may be a read error. The rearrangement links TRBV5-1 to TRBJ2-4; 9 bases line up with TRBD2. CDR1 is SGHRS and CDR2 is YFSETQ in the germline V gene. V dropped 4 bases and J dropped 0; count of bases not matched to a gene: 17. This CDR3 comprises 20 residues. CDR3 residues: CASSDGASGDPELAKNIQYF. The CDR3 bases are TGCGCCAGCAGCGATGGGGCTAGCGGGGACCCGGAACTAGCCAAAAACATTCAGTACTTC.

This clonotype appeared a few times. The germline gene is not matched at one end of the junction; a read error may be the cause. The chain has TRBV7-2 and TRBJ1-5; D ambiguous. The CDR3 runs to 13 residues. Germline CDR1 reads SGHTA; CDR2 reads FQGNSA. The chain's CDR3 is CAGSSPGNMAQHF. CDR3 DNA: TGTGCCGGCAGCTCGCCCGGTAATATGGCCCAGCATTTT.